This T cell receptor beta chain comes out of a study of shared clonotypes between healthy human individuals (dated by TCRdb to 2019 to 2021). Study-wide context: Two women and a few men aged 18 to 49 years were included in the cohort. Between about 0.9 and 9 billion PBMCs per donor were obtained by leukapheresis. For each donor, three plates each were used for CD4 naive and CD4 memory, two plates were used for CD8 naive, and one plate was used for CD8 memory. To estimate repertoire size and how much clonotype sharing occurs between individuals, the study deeply sequenced the blood TCR repertoires of 4 to 6 healthy adults. Libraries were prepared and TCR repertoires were sequenced by different laboratories using diverse techniques, in order to increase sequencing depth and limit assay-specific biases.

As concerns this clone: What antigen it recognizes has not been identified. It may be a read error: a sequence one base away is much more abundant.

Using the deep immunoSEQ assay, TCR CDR3 regions were amplified from genomic DNA by multiplex PCR. Extracted genomic DNA from each cell subset was spread evenly across all wells of several immunoSEQ 96-well plates, with each plate serving as a replicate. For sorted subsets, around 200 ng genomic DNA, equal to about 30,000 T cell genomes, was loaded into each replicate PCR. Purified libraries were measured with a Qubit 3.0 fluorometer, size-checked on a Bioanalyzer 2100, and measured again with the KAPA Library Quantification kit. A separate single-read 150-cycle Illumina NextSeq 550 flow cell was used to sequence each immunoSEQ 96-well plate. Per the authors' processing: Because the immunoSEQ output held only junctional sequences and lacked quality scores, the filtering could not match the filtering applied to full-length reads. Sequences were annotated with PyIR, a Python wrapper for IgBLAST v1.9, using IMGT germline references to assign V/J genes and CDR3. Reads were removed for weak V/J assignments (E-value above 1e-6), missing CDR3, stop codons, out-of-frame junctions, or ambiguous translated residues. V3J clonotypes were defined as sequences sharing the same inferred V gene, J gene, and CDR3 amino acid sequence. Percentage overlap between repertoires was calculated by dividing the number of shared unique clonotypes by the size of the smaller repertoire. Three approaches were used to assess repertoire richness: RTK rarefaction, the Chao1 estimator, and Recon v2.1 estimates of unobserved clonotypes. OLGA was used to compute generation probabilities for all TCRbeta clonotypes that the gDNA method yielded from a few donors. The table was pulled from immuneACCESS by TCRdb, which kept in-frame rearrangements only. Such tables lose some clones; where checked, under half of the loss comes from unresolved V genes, and the rest has no known cause. That table supplies the V and J calls and clone size; D and trimming were determined from the DNA. The sample table lists 850,000 to 1,200,000 clones, about 75% of them with a count of one. 1.4% of the sample goes to the ten largest clones.

Healthy HIV-negative adults with no recently reported acute infections or vaccinations were included as donors. All donors were Caucasian adults living in Nashville, Tennessee, USA. CD4+ T cells were enriched by magnetic negative selection, after which naive cells were positively selected on CD45RA and the negative fraction was taken as the memory subset. Blood was obtained by leukapheresis, after which PBMCs were separated by Ficoll-Histopaque density gradient centrifugation and cryopreserved in liquid nitrogen vapor phase. Analytical flow cytometry was used to check the purity and quantity of each magnetically sorted T cell population. Genomic DNA was isolated from every sorted fraction and measured by UV absorbance on a Nanodrop 2000c. V sheds 5 bases and J sheds 4 bases, leaving 12 bases between their ends. The CDR3 runs 13 residues from the cysteine to the phenylalanine. Solely the CDR3 DNA is kept, with 39 bases framed from the first base. CDR1 and CDR2 (SGHDT, YYEEEE) derive from the germline V gene.

Findings and caveats that apply to the study as a whole: Compared with non-shared clonotypes, clonotypes shared by all four sorted-subset donors had higher generation probabilities. The genetic and exposure-history diversity represented was limited by the small number of donors. Roughly 5% of naive CD4, 3.5% of naive CD8, 2.3% of memory CD4, and less than 0.45% of memory CD8 clonotypes were shared across a few donors. Larger estimated clonotype richness was generally found for naive subsets than for memory subsets. Rarefaction of sorted-subset datasets indicated incomplete sequencing despite the large sequencing depth. Based on pairwise subsampling, the degree of clonotype sharing among donors was expected to be affected by sequencing depth. Sampling was restricted to blood, and TCR repertoires in tissue are likely to differ from TCR repertoires in blood.

This sequence was found in a young man in good health. The specimen was memory CD4+ T cells sorted from blood. Reading the label with the study, this specimen's cell subset or site is: CD45RA-negative fraction. This receptor chain uses TRBV5-6 and TRBJ1-2; perhaps TRBD1 is the D gene, with 5 bases matching. The DNA sequence is TGTGCCAGCAGGACCGGGACCGCCTATGGCTACACCTTC. It translates to CASRTGTAYGYTF.